Following are 13 T cell receptor beta chains from one sample sequenced in a study of blood T cell repertoires in COVID-19. Some clones are missing from TCRdb's copy, which holds only in-frame ones; the method was immunoSEQ multiplex PCR. The sample has 250,000 to 300,000 clones; approximately 86% are singletons. Sequenced: peripheral blood. The source of these receptors is a woman in her 50s who had recovered from COVID-19.

Only a few counts were recorded for this clone. This chain connects TRBV19 to TRBJ1-5, with TRBD1 as a possible D gene (5 bases). The CDR3 spans 17 residues. Per the germline V gene, CDR1 is LNHDA and CDR2 is SQIVND (reference sequence). Between the trimmed V and J ends, which lost 7 bases and 2 bases, there was a span of 21 bases. The CDR3 here is CASNRRGLASGNQPQHF. Written as DNA, the CDR3 is TGTGCCAGTAACAGGAGGGGACTGGCGTCCGGCAATCAGCCCCAGCATTTT.

The gene calls are TRBV2 and TRBJ1-1; TRBD1 matches at 10 bases. CDR3 length: 16 residues. V lost 4 bases and J lost 1; bases outside the gene matches: 6. Germline V CDR1 and CDR2: SNHLY, FYNNEI. The CDR3 spells CASSGGTGVGNTEAFF. The CDR3 bases are TGTGCCAGCAGTGGTGGGACAGGGGTGGGGAACACTGAAGCTTTCTTT.

The V and J genes are TRBV5-4 and TRBJ2-7; 7 bases agree with TRBD2. The germline V gene encodes CDR1 SGHNT and CDR2 YYREEE (reference sequence). This CDR3 has 15 residues. The trim removed 0 bases at V and 0 bases at J, leaving 3 bases unmatched. CDR3: CASSLGGRASYEQYF. The CDR3 nucleotides are TGTGCCAGCAGCTTGGGTGGGAGGGCCTCCTACGAGCAGTACTTC.

V is TRBV23-1 and J is TRBJ1-1; TRBD1 is a possible D gene (5 bases). TRBV23-1 is an open reading frame whose function is uncertain. The CDR3 sequence is 14 residues long. The V end lost 0 bases, the J end lost 6 bases, and 11 bases lay between the germline ends. The CDR3 spells CASSQSIAGPEAFF. CDR3 DNA: TGCGCCAGCAGTCAATCAATAGCAGGGCCTGAAGCTTTCTTT.

The J gene is TRBJ1-2, the V gene TRBV7-9; D remains ambiguous. The V gene lost 5 bases and the J gene lost 7 bases, with 14 bases spanning the gap. Germline values: CDR1 SEHNR, CDR2 FQNEAQ (reference sequence). This CDR3 comprises 13 residues. The CDR3 nucleotides read TGTGCCAGCAGCAGTGGACCGGGATCTGGCTACACCTTC. It codes for CASSSGPGSGYTF.

The genes are TRBV4-2 and TRBJ2-3; 7 bases map to TRBD2. This CDR3 region has 15 residues. From germline, CDR1 is LGHNA and CDR2 YNFKEQ. V was clipped by 1 base and J by 4 bases; unmatched bases: 5. The CDR3 sequence is CASSQGGGGADTQYF. The CDR3 bases are TGTGCCAGCAGCCAAGGGGGTGGGGGGGCAGATACGCAGTATTTT.

The J gene is TRBJ2-3, the V gene TRBV23-1; 12 bases agree with TRBD2. TRBV23-1 is noted as an ORF with a role that remains uncertain. This CDR3 spans 19 amino acids. V gave up 10 bases and J gave up 6 bases; unmatched junction bases: 23. CDR3 sequence: CATVQETSGSVGWRDTQYF. CDR3 DNA: TGCGCCACCGTTCAAGAGACTAGCGGGAGTGTCGGGTGGCGTGATACGCAGTATTTT.

This clone occurred a few times. The chain links TRBV29-1 to TRBJ1-2; 9 nucleotides align to TRBD1. Per the germline V gene, CDR1 is SQVTM and CDR2 is ANQGSEA. The CDR3 consists of 13 residues. The V gene end was trimmed by 7 bases and the J gene end by 4 bases; junction bases not matched to a gene: 7. The CDR3 sequence is CSAGTGSLYGYTF. The CDR3 DNA reads TGCAGCGCCGGGACAGGGAGTCTCTATGGCTACACCTTC.

In this sample, this clone turned up once. V is TRBV18 and J is TRBJ1-3; 7 bases line up with TRBD1. Germline lookup yields CDR1 KGHSH and CDR2 LQKENI. Unmatched junction bases numbered 10, after V lost 3 bases and J lost 8 bases. This CDR3 is built from 15 residues. The CDR3 sequence is CASSPQTGPGDTIYF. The DNA of the CDR3 is TGTGCCAGCTCACCTCAGACAGGGCCCGGGGACACCATATATTTT.

Here the CDR3 DNA reads TGTGCCAGCAGCTTACACGGACAGGGGGGTGATCAGCCCCAGCATTTT. Protein: CASSLHGQGGDQPQHF. The chain has TRBV7-8 and TRBJ1-5, with 10 bases aligning to TRBD1. Germline lookup yields CDR1 SGHVS and CDR2 FQNEAQ. The trim removed 2 bases at V and 5 bases at J, leaving 6 bases unmatched. The CDR3 totals 16 residues.

This chain links TRBV4-2 with TRBJ1-2; 7 bases fit TRBD1. The germline gives CDR1 LGHNA, CDR2 YNFKEQ. The CDR3 is 16 amino acids. J gave up 4 bases and V 0 bases, and 8 bases lay outside the gene matches. CDR3 amino acids: CASSQDLRDSPYGYTF. CDR3 DNA sequence: TGTGCCAGCAGCCAAGATCTAAGGGACAGCCCCTATGGCTACACCTTC.

The chain carries TRBV6-5 and TRBJ1-2; D might be TRBD1 (5 bases). V was shortened by 6 bases and J by 8 bases, with 10 bases between the two germline ends. Germline V gene lookup returns CDR1 MNHEY and CDR2 SVGAGI. The CDR3 has 11 residues. CDR3 DNA sequence: TGTGCCAGCAGGTCAGGGCACGGCTACACCTTC. It encodes CASRSGHGYTF.

This sequence joins TRBV4-2 and TRBJ1-2, with 11 nucleotides matching TRBD1. Germline V CDR1 and CDR2: LGHNA, YNFKEQ. The CDR3 has 14 residues. The V gene end was trimmed by 4 bases and the J gene end by 8 bases; junction bases not matched to a gene: 6. The CDR3 region has the DNA TGTGCCAGCAGCCCGGACAGGGGGCTGGGGGGCTACACCTTC. Encoded protein: CASSPDRGLGGYTF.